The 21 T cell receptor beta chains below all came from one sample that was sequenced in a study of PD-1 blockade in classical Hodgkin lymphoma. Here immunoSEQ multiplex PCR was the method, and the copy in TCRdb shows in-frame clones only, minus some. The table has over 20,000 clones, roughly 89% seen once; the top ten hold roughly 7%. Time point described: newly diagnosed, previously untreated cHL patient sample. Thawed PBMCs were subjected to magnetic negative selection, which yielded isolated CD8+ T cells. The sample consisted of CD8+ T cells from blood. The origin of the receptors is a human donor with classical Hodgkin lymphoma.

V gene TRBV7-9 combines with J gene TRBJ1-1, with D perhaps TRBD1 (6 bases). The CDR3 runs 15 residues. Germline lookup yields CDR1 SEHNR and CDR2 FQNEAQ (reference sequence). Trimming pared 4 bases from V and 2 bases from J, leaving 14 bases between. The CDR3 loop reads CASSSPQQGNTEAFF. In DNA form, the CDR3 reads TGTGCCAGCAGCTCGCCCCAACAGGGTAACACTGAAGCTTTCTTT.

The chain links TRBV14 to TRBJ1-2; no definite D call. V lost 4 bases and J 4 bases, leaving 16 bases between the germline ends. Germline assignment: CDR1 SGHDN and CDR2 FVKESK. The CDR3 spans 15 residues. The CDR3 protein is CASSPNRALLYGYTF. The CDR3 DNA reads as TGTGCCAGCAGCCCAAATAGGGCTCTTCTCTATGGCTACACCTTC.

V usage is TRBV6-5 and J usage is TRBJ2-3, with TRBD2 matching over 7 bases. This CDR3 is 13 amino acids long. With 7 bases clipped from V and 10 bases from J, the junction kept 11 bases outside the gene matches. CDR1 is MNHEY and CDR2 is SVGAGI in the germline V gene. CDR3 DNA sequence: TGTGCCAGCACCTCACCCGGCGGGGGTTCGCAGTATTTT. Translated, it gives CASTSPGGGSQYF.

The CDR3 sequence is CASSYSVAGGPGELFF. Written as DNA, the CDR3 is TGTGCCAGCAGTTACTCGGTAGCGGGAGGGCCCGGGGAGCTGTTTTTT. This sequence joins TRBV6-5 and TRBJ2-2, with 11 bases aligning to TRBD2. Germline CDR1 MNHEY, CDR2 SVGAGI. There are 16 residues in the CDR3. J was trimmed by 6 bases and V by 0 bases; bases with no gene match: 3.

This clone was counted only a few times. The rearrangement links TRBV19 to TRBJ1-5; perhaps TRBD1 as D (6 bases). Looked up from germline, CDR1 is LNHDA and CDR2 is SQIVND (reference sequence). Trimming removed 5 bases at V and 5 bases at J, with 13 bases between. The CDR3 is made up of 14 amino acids. For the CDR3, the DNA is TGTGCCAGTAGTTACAGGGTGCTAGATCAGCCCCAGCATTTT. Protein: CASSYRVLDQPQHF.

V is TRBV28 and J is TRBJ2-4; D gene unclear. V was cut by 5 bases and J by 0 bases, with 17 bases left in between. The CDR3 covers 17 residues. Germline lookup yields CDR1 MDHEN and CDR2 SYDVKM. The CDR3 protein is CASSVISTRPAKNIQYF. CDR3 nucleotides: TGTGCCAGCAGTGTTATATCGACAAGACCAGCCAAAAACATTCAGTACTTC. Together with reference TRBV28 and TRBJ2-4, the CDR3 gives the full variable domain: DVKVTQSSRYLVKRTGEKVFLECVQDMDHENMFWYRQDPGLGLRLIYFSYDVKMKEKGDIPEGYSVSREKKERFSLILESASTNQTSMYLCASSVISTRPAKNIQYFGAGTRLSVL.

CDR3 sequence reads: CASSAWTSGYEQYF. CDR3 coding DNA: TGTGCCAGCAGTGCCTGGACTAGCGGCTACGAGCAGTACTTC. The chain links TRBV25-1 to TRBJ2-7; the match to TRBD2 covers 10 bases. V trimming: 4 bases; J trimming: 3 bases; junction bases outside the gene matches: 3. CDR3 length equals 14 residues. Germline V gene lookup returns CDR1 MGHDK and CDR2 SYGVNS.

The V call is TRBV5-6, the J call TRBJ2-7; D is unresolved. With 1 base removed from V and 7 bases from J, the gap between germline ends came to 12 bases. The CDR3 consists of 13 residues. Germline V gene lookup returns CDR1 SGHDT and CDR2 YYEEEE. The CDR3 DNA reads as TGTGCCAGCAGCTTGAGTGGCTCAAGGGAGCAGTACTTC. This encodes CASSLSGSREQYF.

The J gene is TRBJ1-1, the V gene TRBV5-1; D unclear. Germline CDR1 reads SGHRS; CDR2 reads YFSETQ. The CDR3 consists of 15 residues. The V and J ends lost 3 bases and 1 base respectively, with 13 bases between them. Written as DNA, the CDR3 is TGCGCCAGCAGCTGGTCGGCGATGGAGAACACTGAAGCTTTCTTT. Protein: CASSWSAMENTEAFF.

J is TRBJ2-1 and V is TRBV9, with D perhaps TRBD1 or TRBD2 (5 bases each). The CDR3 is 16 residues long. Germline V gives CDR1 SGDLS, CDR2 YYNGEE. The V and J ends lost 0 bases and 6 bases respectively, with 16 bases between them. The DNA for the CDR3 is TGTGCCAGCAGCGTAGCACCTAGCAATGGGGCCAATGAGCAGTTCTTC. It is translated as CASSVAPSNGANEQFF.

The V call is TRBV6-5, the J call TRBJ1-6, with D unresolved. The ends were cut back, 11 bases at V and 9 bases at J, with 8 bases in the middle. This CDR3 contains 10 residues. The germline gives CDR1 MNHEY, CDR2 SVGAGI. The CDR3 protein is CACGFSPLHF. CDR3 coding DNA: TGTGCCTGCGGGTTTTCACCCCTCCACTTT.

This clone was picked up a small number of times. This chain uses TRBV11-2 with TRBJ2-7; D call uncertain. Germline assignment: CDR1 SGHAT and CDR2 FQNNGV. The V end was cut by 4 bases, the J end by 1 base, with 14 bases between. The length of the CDR3 is 15 residues. CDR3: CASSYTTESSYEQYF. DNA of the CDR3: TGTGCCAGCAGCTACACGACTGAGTCGTCCTACGAGCAGTACTTC.

V usage is TRBV2 and J usage is TRBJ1-6, with 10 nucleotides matching TRBD1. The CDR3 is made up of 15 amino acids. V shed 5 bases, J shed 5 bases, and the junction held 3 bases outside the gene matches. Per the germline V gene, CDR1 is SNHLY and CDR2 is FYNNEI. The CDR3 coding sequence is TGTGCCAGCAGTCCCGGACAGGGGGATAATTCACCCCTCCACTTT. It is translated as CASSPGQGDNSPLHF.

V usage is TRBV2 and J usage is TRBJ2-5; D is ambiguous. This CDR3 contains 14 residues. Germline assignment: CDR1 SNHLY and CDR2 FYNNEI. The V and J ends lost 4 bases and 0 bases respectively, with 9 bases between them. CDR3 in amino acids: CASSAVQYQETQYF. CDR3 DNA sequence: TGTGCCAGCAGTGCGGTCCAGTACCAAGAGACCCAGTACTTC.

This chain joins TRBV9 and TRBJ2-1; D gene ambiguous. Germline-derived CDR1 and CDR2 are SGDLS and YYNGEE. The V end lost 0 bases, the J end lost 10 bases, and 5 bases lay between the germline ends. This CDR3 has 11 residues. CDR3: CASSVGREQFF. CDR3 coding DNA: TGTGCCAGCAGCGTAGGAAGGGAGCAGTTCTTC. Combining the CDR3 with reference TRBV9 and TRBJ2-1 gives the whole variable domain DSGVTQTPKHLITATGQRVTLRCSPRSGDLSVYWYQQSLDQGLQFLIQYYNGEERAKGNILERFSAQQFPDLHSELNLSSLELGDSALYFCASSVGREQFFGPGTRLTVL.

The chain links TRBV6-5 to TRBJ2-3; 8 bases agree with TRBD1. V dropped 7 bases and J dropped 0; count of bases not matched to a gene: 3. Germline loops: CDR1 MNHEY, CDR2 SVGAGI. This CDR3 spans 14 amino acids. This CDR3 reads CASTQGASTDTQYF. The CDR3 DNA sequence: TGTGCCAGCACTCAGGGGGCAAGCACAGATACGCAGTATTTT.

This clone was recorded once. The chain carries TRBV4-1 and TRBJ2-1; D remains ambiguous. Germline CDR1 and CDR2: MGHRA and YSYEKL. V lost 0 bases and J 0 bases, leaving 6 bases between the germline ends. CDR3 length equals 15 residues. The CDR3 region is CASSQDQSSYNEQFF. Here the CDR3 DNA reads TGCGCCAGCAGCCAAGATCAGTCCTCCTACAATGAGCAGTTCTTC.

The CDR3 DNA sequence: TGTGCCAGCAGTTCGGGGAGCTTCTATGGCTACACCTTC. Residues: CASSSGSFYGYTF. V is TRBV27 and J is TRBJ1-2; D gene uncertain. Trimming stripped 4 bases from V and 4 bases from J, with 10 bases between. The germline V gene has CDR1 MNHEY and CDR2 SMNVEV (reference sequence). The CDR3 totals 13 residues.

The CDR3 is CASSLYRGHQPQHF. The CDR3 region has the DNA TGTGCCAGCAGCTTGTACAGGGGACATCAGCCCCAGCATTTT. The chain has TRBV5-8 and TRBJ1-5, with 7 nucleotides matching TRBD1. Germline CDR1 is SGHTS and CDR2 is YDEGEE. V trimming: 1 base; J trimming: 5 bases; junction bases outside the gene matches: 3. The CDR3 runs to 14 residues.

This clone was seen only a few times. The chain combines TRBV6-5 with TRBJ1-1, with D hard to call. Germline V CDR1 and CDR2: MNHEY, SVGAGI. V dropped 2 bases and J dropped 5 bases, with 9 bases sitting between them. The CDR3 contains 13 residues. CDR3 sequence (DNA): TGTGCCAGCAGTTACGAAGGGATGACTGAAGCTTTCTTT. Its protein is CASSYEGMTEAFF.

The J gene is TRBJ2-2, the V gene TRBV19, with D possibly TRBD2 on 6 matching bases. Trimming stripped 7 bases from V and 7 bases from J, with 10 bases between. Germline V gene data show CDR1 as LNHDA and CDR2 as SQIVND (reference sequence). This CDR3 is 12 amino acids long. The chain's CDR3 is CASTSRGGELFF. DNA of the CDR3: TGTGCCAGTACTTCGCGGGGCGGGGAGCTGTTTTTT. The variable domain in full, with the rest retrieved from reference TRBV19 and TRBJ2-2, is DGGITQSPKYLFRKEGQNVTLSCEQNLNHDAMYWYRQDPGQGLRLIYYSQIVNDFQKGDIAEGYSVSREKKESFPLTVTSAQKNPTAFYLCASTSRGGELFFGEGSRLTVL.